A selection of T cell receptor beta chains follows, all from one sample in a study of cytotoxic CD8 clonotypes in ibrutinib-treated CLL. Assay used: immunoSEQ multiplex PCR; TCRdb lists only in-frame clones, some missing. The data contain more than 85,000 clones, 60% to 80% of them singletons. The material was PBMCs, obtained after 24 months of ibrutinib treatment. The origin of the receptors is a human donor with chronic lymphocytic leukemia. The CDR3 runs from the conserved cysteine through the conserved F or W. Fields, in order: CDR3 length, clone size, D gene, J gene, V gene, CDR3 DNA, CDR3 protein. The D gene is left open where the match is weak. Only part of the rows carry a size: once, few, many, or a class if the clone is expanded.

>14|NA|NA|TRBJ2-5|TRBV2
TGTGCCAGCAGTGAAGGCAGGGGTGGAGAGACCCAGTACTTC
CASSEGRGGETQYF
>17|NA|NA|TRBJ2-1|TRBV11-2
TGTGCCAGCAGCCAAGGGGGGCAGCGGGGAAATTACAATGAGCAGTTCTTC
CASSQGGQRGNYNEQFF
>16|NA|NA|TRBJ2-1|TRBV19
TGTGCCAGTAGTAATCTAGGGATAAGCTCCTACAATGAGCAGTTCTTC
CASSNLGISSYNEQFF
>14|NA|NA|TRBJ2-5|TRBV5-3
TGTGCCAGAAGTCCTCGGGGGTACCAAGAGACCCAGTACTTC
CARSPRGYQETQYF
>14|once|NA|TRBJ2-1|TRBV29-1
TGCAGCACTCGACAGCTTCGCACCTACAATGAGCAGTTCTTC
CSTRQLRTYNEQFF
>13|NA|NA|TRBJ1-2|TRBV5-1
TGCGCCAGCAGCTTGGTGGTTAACTATGGCTACACCTTC
CASSLVVNYGYTF
>14|NA|NA|TRBJ1-1|TRBV18
TGTGCCAGCTCACCACTACAGGGTGAGGGTGAAGCTTTCTTT
CASSPLQGEGEAFF
>13|NA|NA|TRBJ1-2|TRBV5-1
TGCGCCAGCAGCTTGGGAGGACCTGCTGGCTACACCTTC
CASSLGGPAGYTF
>11|NA|NA|TRBJ2-1|TRBV7-2
TGTGCCAGCAGCTCGTTTAATGAGCAGTTCTTC
CASSSFNEQFF
>13|NA|TRBD1|TRBJ1-4|TRBV29-1
TGCAGCGTGGGGGGGACAGGGTATGAAAAACTGTTTTTT
CSVGGTGYEKLFF
>15|NA|NA|TRBJ1-4|TRBV18
TGTGCCAGCTCCCTAAGGGGGGCAACTAATGAAAAACTGTTTTTT
CASSLRGATNEKLFF
>14|NA|NA|TRBJ2-5|TRBV11-2
TGTGCCAGCAGCTTTTCGTCCTTAGAAGAGACCCAGTACTTC
CASSFSSLEETQYF
>15|few|TRBD2|TRBJ2-7|TRBV7-2
TGTGCCAGCAGCTTAAACCCTAGCGGGCAGTACGAGCAGTACTTC
CASSLNPSGQYEQYF
>13|NA|NA|TRBJ1-2|TRBV29-1
TGCAGCGTTGGAGGGGAGTCGGCTCATGGCTACACCTTC
CSVGGESAHGYTF
>13|NA|NA|TRBJ2-3|TRBV5-6
TGTGCCAGCAGCTTGTTCGAGACAGATACGCAGTATTTT
CASSLFETDTQYF
>14|NA|NA|TRBJ2-7|TRBV10-2
TGCGCCAGCAGGGAGGGCCCCCTGAGCGACGAGCAGTACTTC
CASREGPLSDEQYF
>13|NA|NA|TRBJ2-7|TRBV15
TGTGCCACCAGCGTCAGGAGCTCCTACGAGCAGTACTTC
CATSVRSSYEQYF